The 28 T cell receptor beta chains below all came from one sample that was sequenced in a study of shared clonotypes between healthy human individuals (dated by TCRdb to 2018 to 2021). CD8 naive samples were CD45RO-negative cells positively selected for CCR7, giving a CD45RA+CCR7+ population that excluded TemRA cells. The receptor library was made with the immunoSEQ multiplex PCR assay. The table was pulled from immuneACCESS by TCRdb, which kept in-frame rearrangements only. Such tables lose some clones; where checked, under half of the loss comes from unresolved V genes, and the rest has no known cause. The sample table shows about 750,000 clones, and 80% to 95% are seen once. The ten largest clones capture approximately 25% of the sample. The sample taken for sequencing was naive CD8+ T cells sorted from blood. Sample cell subset or site, as interpreted from the label and publication: CD45RA+CCR7+. The receptors originated from a man under 40 in good health.

The V gene is TRBV28, the J gene TRBJ2-7; tentatively, D is TRBD1 or TRBD2 (5 bases each). Per the germline V gene, CDR1 is MDHEN and CDR2 is SYDVKM. This CDR3 region has 14 residues. Trimming removed 10 bases from V and 3 bases from J, with 19 bases in between. The DNA for the CDR3 is TGTGCCATATCTCCCAGGGACGTTAACTACGAGCAGTACTTC. Its translation is CAISPRDVNYEQYF.

This rearrangement joins TRBV7-9 to TRBJ2-5; perhaps TRBD1 as D (5 bases). Per the germline V gene, CDR1 is SEHNR and CDR2 is FQNEAQ (reference sequence). V lost 2 bases and J 3 bases, leaving 19 bases between the germline ends. The CDR3 runs to 17 residues. CDR3: CASSLISRAASEETQYF. The CDR3 nucleotides are TGTGCCAGCAGCTTAATAAGCAGGGCCGCGTCCGAAGAGACCCAGTACTTC.

This clone was seen a handful of times. In the same sample, other DNA sequences code for this CDR3. DNA for the CDR3: TGTGCCAGCAGCTTAGAGGAGACCCAGTACTTC. Translating gives CASSLEETQYF. The chain has TRBV11-2 and TRBJ2-5; no clear D. The CDR3 loop spans 11 amino acids. Germline V gene sequence: CDR1 SGHAT, CDR2 FQNNGV. Trimming shortened V by 0 bases and J by 5 bases, and 1 base separated the two germline ends. Full variable domain (outside the CDR3, taken from reference TRBV11-2 and TRBJ2-5): EAGVAQSPRYKIIEKRQSVAFWCNPISGHATLYWYQQILGQGPKLLIQFQNNGVVDDSQLPKDRFSAERLKGVDSTLKIQPAKLEDSAVYLCASSLEETQYFGPGTRLLVL.

V is TRBV7-8 and J is TRBJ2-3, with D tentatively TRBD2 (5 bases). Germline CDR1 reads SGHVS; CDR2 reads FQNEAQ. The CDR3 loop spans 13 amino acids. V lost 5 bases and J lost 10, with 16 bases in between. The CDR3 protein is CASSPTPRGAQYF. CDR3 in DNA: TGTGCCAGCAGCCCGACCCCTCGGGGAGCGCAGTATTTT. Using reference TRBV7-8 and TRBJ2-3 for the parts outside the CDR3, the full variable domain is GAGVSQSPRYKVAKRGQDVALRCDPISGHVSLFWYQQALGQGPEFLTYFQNEAQLDKSGLPSDRFFAERPEGSVSTLKIQRTQQEDSAVYLCASSPTPRGAQYFGPGTRLTVL.

This clone was found once. The J gene is TRBJ1-2, the V gene TRBV7-9; the D is unclear. V gave up 2 bases and J gave up 4 bases, with 11 bases separating them. CDR3 length: 14 residues. CDR1 and CDR2 from the germline V gene are SEHNR and FQNEAQ (reference sequence). CDR3 protein: CASSLSIQTYGYTF. CDR3 bases: TGTGCCAGCAGCTTATCTATTCAGACCTATGGCTACACCTTC.

The chain recombines TRBV7-2 with TRBJ2-5, with TRBD2 matching over 8 bases. J was trimmed by 4 bases and V by 1 base; bases with no gene match: 11. CDR3 length: 17 residues. Germline CDR1 reads SGHTA; CDR2 reads FQGNSA. CDR3 sequence reads: CASSLVQASGRAETQYF. In nucleotides, the CDR3 is TGTGCCAGCAGCTTAGTTCAAGCTAGCGGGCGTGCAGAGACCCAGTACTTC.

The chain couples TRBV7-6 to TRBJ2-7; 11 positions agree with TRBD1. Germline CDR1 is SGHVS and CDR2 is FNYEAQ. The J segment lost 0 bases and the V segment lost 5 bases, leaving 9 bases of the junction unmatched. This CDR3 is 17 amino acids long. The DNA of the CDR3 is TGTGCCAGCAGCCCACCAGGGACAGGGGGGAGCTCCTACGAGCAGTACTTC. Amino acid sequence: CASSPPGTGGSSYEQYF.

The V and J genes are TRBV7-9 and TRBJ2-5, with D hard to call. Trimming removed 3 bases at V and 3 bases at J, with 17 bases between. Germline CDR1 SEHNR, CDR2 FQNEAQ (reference sequence). There are 16 residues in the CDR3. This CDR3 reads CASSLLGRKLEETQYF. The CDR3 nucleotides read TGTGCCAGCAGCTTGCTCGGTCGAAAGTTAGAAGAGACCCAGTACTTC. Supplemented by reference TRBV7-9 and TRBJ2-5, the full variable domain reads DTGVSQNPRHKITKRGQNVTFRCDPISEHNRLYWYRQTLGQGPEFLTYFQNEAQLEKSRLLSDRFSAERPKGSFSTLEIQRTEQGDSAMYLCASSLLGRKLEETQYFGPGTRLLVL.

The V and J genes are TRBV5-4 and TRBJ2-7, with D hard to call. V lost 0 bases and J 4 bases, leaving 20 bases between the germline ends. The CDR3 loop spans 17 amino acids. In germline, CDR1 is SGHNT, CDR2 YYREEE (reference sequence). The CDR3 bases are TGTGCCAGCAGCTTGGCGGCAGCAGGATTTCGGTCGTACGAGCAGTACTTC. It encodes CASSLAAAGFRSYEQYF.

This sequence joins TRBV7-8 and TRBJ1-1; possible D gene TRBD1, 6 bases. V gave up 6 bases and J gave up 3 bases, with 20 bases separating them. This CDR3 is 16 amino acids long. Germline V gene lookup returns CDR1 SGHVS and CDR2 FQNEAQ. Here the CDR3 DNA reads TGTGCCAGCAGGGAGGGAGGGGGAAGTTTTTACACTGAAGCTTTCTTT. This codes for CASREGGGSFYTEAFF.

The chain is built from TRBV28 and TRBJ1-1; a weak D match, TRBD1 (5 bases). This CDR3 region has 13 residues. In germline, CDR1 is MDHEN, CDR2 SYDVKM. V shed 3 bases and J shed 8 bases, with 13 bases lying between them. The DNA of the CDR3 is TGTGCCAGCAGTTTGGTAGGGGTACCCGAAGCTTTCTTT. Protein: CASSLVGVPEAFF. Looking up the rest from reference TRBV28 and TRBJ1-1 gives the full variable domain: DVKVTQSSRYLVKRTGEKVFLECVQDMDHENMFWYRQDPGLGLRLIYFSYDVKMKEKGDIPEGYSVSREKKERFSLILESASTNQTSMYLCASSLVGVPEAFFGQGTRLTVV.

The rearrangement joins TRBV27 to TRBJ1-5; no reliable D call. The V end was cut by 3 bases, the J end by 1 base, with 10 bases between. The germline gives CDR1 MNHEY, CDR2 SMNVEV (reference sequence). This CDR3 comprises 15 residues. The CDR3 nucleotides are TGTGCCAGCAGTTTGGGCCGGTGGAGCAATCAGCCCCAGCATTTT. It is translated as CASSLGRWSNQPQHF.

This chain joins TRBV7-8 and TRBJ2-1; TRBD2 aligns across 10 bases. Germline V gene lookup returns CDR1 SGHVS and CDR2 FQNEAQ. The V gene end was trimmed by 6 bases and the J gene end by 3 bases; junction bases not matched to a gene: 8. The CDR3 runs to 16 residues. The CDR3 here is CASRGKREGLYNEQFF. The CDR3 DNA is TGTGCCAGCAGGGGGAAGCGGGAGGGACTCTACAATGAGCAGTTCTTC.

The chain links TRBV7-2 to TRBJ2-5; possibly TRBD2 for D (6 bases). CDR1 is SGHTA and CDR2 is FQGNSA in the germline V gene. V gave up 5 bases and J gave up 5 bases, with 15 bases separating them. The CDR3 covers 14 residues. The CDR3 loop reads CASSVAGTFETQYF. The CDR3 nucleotides are TGTGCCAGCAGCGTCGCTGGGACTTTTGAGACCCAGTACTTC.

The rearrangement links TRBV28 to TRBJ2-2, with D perhaps TRBD1 (6 bases). This CDR3 comprises 14 residues. Germline assignment: CDR1 MDHEN and CDR2 SYDVKM. The V end lost 7 bases, the J end lost 2 bases, and 11 bases lay between the germline ends. The CDR3 nucleotides read TGTGCCAGCAACCCCAGGGGCAACACCGGGGAGCTGTTTTTT. This translates into CASNPRGNTGELFF.

The V and J genes are TRBV30 and TRBJ2-7, with 9 positions matching TRBD1. CDR3 size: 14 residues. Trimming removed 4 bases from V and 1 base from J; junction bases left unmatched: 5. CDR1 is GTSNPN and CDR2 is SVGIG in the germline V gene (reference sequence). The CDR3 is CAWNPGQGSYEQYF. The CDR3 coding sequence is TGTGCCTGGAACCCGGGACAGGGTTCCTACGAGCAGTACTTC.

This clone was picked up a small number of times. CDR3 loop: CASSLAGAGDGYTF. For the CDR3, the DNA is TGTGCCAGCAGTTTGGCGGGGGCCGGGGATGGCTACACCTTC. V and J are TRBV27 and TRBJ1-2, with TRBD1 as a possible D gene (6 bases). The CDR3 is 14 amino acids. Germline-derived CDR1 and CDR2 are MNHEY and SMNVEV (reference sequence). V dropped 3 bases and J dropped 6 bases, with 14 bases sitting between them.

With regard to this clone: Different DNA sequences within this sample yield the same CDR3. The DNA of the CDR3 is TGCGCCAGCAGCCAAGGACTAGCGCTGCAAGAGACCCAGTACTTC. Its protein is CASSQGLALQETQYF. The chain uses TRBV4-1 and TRBJ2-5; TRBD2 aligns across 8 bases. This CDR3 is built from 15 residues. The junction had 3 bases not matched to a gene; V was cut back by 1 base and J by 2 bases. Germline CDR1 is MGHRA and CDR2 is YSYEKL.

This clone was observed a handful of times. The gene calls are TRBV30 and TRBJ2-4; TRBD1 matches at 8 bases. The J segment lost 5 bases and the V segment lost 2 bases, leaving 5 bases of the junction unmatched. Germline CDR1 GTSNPN, CDR2 SVGIG (reference sequence). The CDR3 covers 14 residues. In nucleotides, the CDR3 is TGTGCCTGGAGTCTGGGGACAGGAGAAAACATTCAGTACTTC. Amino acids: CAWSLGTGENIQYF.

The J gene is TRBJ2-7, the V gene TRBV13; 9 nucleotides align to TRBD1. With 6 bases clipped from V and 4 bases from J, the junction kept 10 bases outside the gene matches. The CDR3 totals 15 residues. Germline V CDR1 and CDR2: PRHDT, FYEKMQ (reference sequence). In DNA, the CDR3 is TGTGCCAGCAGACCTCGACAGGGGGGTACGTACGAGCAGTACTTC. This encodes CASRPRQGGTYEQYF.

CDR3 region: CASIHGRERGDTQYF. The CDR3 nucleotides read TGTGCCAGCATTCACGGGCGGGAGAGGGGTGATACGCAGTATTTT. This chain connects TRBV7-9 to TRBJ2-3; 7 bases agree with TRBD2. The CDR3 runs to 15 residues. Germline V gene lookup returns CDR1 SEHNR and CDR2 FQNEAQ (reference sequence). V trimming: 7 bases; J trimming: 6 bases; junction bases outside the gene matches: 13.

The rearrangement joins TRBV9 to TRBJ1-1; 7 bases align to TRBD1. The CDR3 is 15 residues long. V lost 4 bases to trimming and J lost 7 bases; unmatched junction nucleotides: 13. Germline lookup yields CDR1 SGDLS and CDR2 YYNGEE. CDR3 protein: CASSPGGRGQGEAFF. The CDR3 coding sequence is TGTGCCAGCAGCCCCGGGGGGAGGGGGCAAGGTGAAGCTTTCTTT.

This chain joins TRBV10-1 and TRBJ1-1; D remains ambiguous. The CDR3 contains 16 residues. Trimming cost V 2 bases and J 4 bases, with 17 bases left between them. CDR1 is WNHNN, CDR2 SYGVQD, per germline (reference sequence). CDR3 DNA sequence: TGCGCCAGCAGTGAGAACTCCTACGGTTCAGGCACTGAAGCTTTCTTT. It specifies CASSENSYGSGTEAFF.

In regard to this clone: Other nucleotide sequences in the sample specify the same CDR3. The chain is built from TRBV6-6 and TRBJ2-7; the D gene could be TRBD1 or TRBD2 (5 bases each). Germline values: CDR1 MNHNY, CDR2 SVGAGI (reference sequence). The CDR3 length is 13 residues. V lost 6 bases, J lost 6 bases, and 15 bases lay in between. CDR3: CASSSEWGSEQYF. DNA for the CDR3: TGTGCCAGCAGCTCCGAATGGGGGTCCGAGCAGTACTTC.

The genes are TRBV6-5 and TRBJ2-1, with D unresolved. This CDR3 is built from 14 residues. V was pared by 2 bases and J by 5 bases, with 10 bases between. The germline V gene has CDR1 MNHEY and CDR2 SVGAGI. CDR3 nucleotides: TGTGCCAGCAGTTACGAACTGGGTAACAATGAGCAGTTCTTC. Protein product: CASSYELGNNEQFF.

This clone was seen only once. V is TRBV30 and J is TRBJ2-7, with 11 positions matching TRBD1. The ends lost 5 bases at V and 3 bases at J; junction bases unmatched: 3. Germline CDR1 GTSNPN, CDR2 SVGIG (reference sequence). This CDR3 region has 13 residues. CDR3 sequence reads: CAWAGTGGYEQYF. DNA for the CDR3: TGTGCCTGGGCCGGGACAGGGGGCTACGAGCAGTACTTC.

This clone was counted a few times. The gene calls are TRBV7-3 and TRBJ2-1, with unresolved D. The V end was cut by 2 bases, the J end by 3 bases, with 5 bases between. Germline lookup yields CDR1 SGHTA and CDR2 FQGTGA. The CDR3 sequence is 13 residues long. CDR3 protein: CASSLALYNEQFF. The CDR3 nucleotides are TGTGCCAGCAGCTTAGCGCTCTACAATGAGCAGTTCTTC.

The chain combines TRBV10-1 with TRBJ2-7; the D gene is possibly TRBD1 (6 bases). This CDR3 has 14 residues. V was shortened by 8 bases and J by 2 bases, with 16 bases between the two germline ends. Per germline, CDR1 WNHNN and CDR2 SYGVQD (reference sequence). CDR3: CASSSGQSTYEQYF. The CDR3 nucleotides are TGCGCCAGCTCGTCCGGACAGTCTACCTACGAGCAGTACTTC.